The 10 T cell receptor beta chains reported below all come from one sample, sequenced in a study of shared clonotypes between healthy human individuals (dated by TCRdb to between 2020 and 2021). Libraries were prepared through the immunoSEQ multiplex PCR assay. TCRdb took this table from immuneACCESS and kept in-frame rearrangements with V and J called. Such tables lack part of the clones; where checked against another copy, unresolved V genes explain under half of the gap, and the rest is unexplained. This sample is represented by around 2.1 million clones; roughly 95% of them were singletons. In total, the top ten clones hold about 0.13% of the sample. Material for sequencing was naive CD4+ T cells sorted from blood. The cell subset or site tag for this specimen amounts to: CD45RA+ positively selected. The receptor source for this set is a man in his late teens or twenties in good health.

The gene calls are TRBV5-8 and TRBJ1-6; D perhaps matches TRBD1 (6 bases). Germline CDR1 and CDR2: SGHTS and YDEGEE. Trimming stripped 5 bases from V and 3 bases from J, with 21 bases between. This CDR3 has 18 amino acids. DNA of the CDR3: TGTGCCAGCAGGTCTACCCGCCAGGGGCCATTCTATAATTCACCCCTCCACTTT. Protein: CASRSTRQGPFYNSPLHF.

This chain uses TRBV5-4 with TRBJ2-1, with 14 nucleotides matching TRBD2. CDR3 length equals 18 residues. Germline values: CDR1 SGHNT, CDR2 YYREEE (reference sequence). V shed 3 bases, J shed 5 bases, and the junction held 10 bases outside the gene matches. The CDR3 reads CASSSGTSGGRLNNEQFF. Here the CDR3 DNA reads TGTGCCAGCAGCTCCGGGACTAGCGGGGGAAGGTTAAACAATGAGCAGTTCTTC. The full variable domain, in which reference TRBV5-4 and TRBJ2-1 provide the parts outside the CDR3, is ETGVTQSPTHLIKTRGQQVTLRCSSQSGHNTVSWYQQALGQGPQFIFQYYREEENGRGNFPPRFSGLQFPNYSSELNVNALELDDSALYLCASSSGTSGGRLNNEQFFGPGTRLTVL.

This clone was seen a single time. The chain couples TRBV5-6 to TRBJ1-2; D not certain. Germline V gene sequence: CDR1 SGHDT, CDR2 YYEEEE. The CDR3 is 16 residues long. The germline V and J ends were trimmed by 0 bases and 1 base, with 13 bases remaining between them. CDR3 DNA sequence: TGTGCCAGCAGCTTGGATGGTTTGTACCTTAACTATGGCTACACCTTC. It translates to CASSLDGLYLNYGYTF.

The gene calls are TRBV19 and TRBJ2-2; TRBD1 matches 7 bases. Germline lookup yields CDR1 LNHDA and CDR2 SQIVND (reference sequence). V was clipped by 7 bases and J by 3 bases; unmatched bases: 8. This CDR3 has 15 amino acids. CDR3: CASTPGQTYTGELFF. The CDR3 DNA follows: TGTGCCAGTACTCCGGGACAGACGTACACCGGGGAGCTGTTTTTT.

This clone occurred a few times. V and J are TRBV10-2 and TRBJ2-7, with 11 bases identical to TRBD2. The CDR3 has 16 residues. In germline, CDR1 is WSHSY, CDR2 SAAADI. The J segment lost 2 bases and the V segment lost 8 bases, leaving 11 bases of the junction unmatched. The CDR3: CASLEGASGGTYEQYF. The CDR3 DNA reads as TGCGCCAGCCTCGAGGGGGCTAGCGGGGGGACCTACGAGCAGTACTTC.

This chain joins TRBV5-6 and TRBJ1-2; D not certain. V lost 4 bases, J lost 1 base, and 11 bases lay in between. The germline CDR1 and CDR2 sequences are SGHDT and YYEEEE. CDR3 length: 14 amino acids. CDR3 in amino acids: CASSPQTYNYGYTF. CDR3 sequence (DNA): TGTGCCAGCAGCCCCCAAACTTATAACTATGGCTACACCTTC.

V and J are TRBV9 and TRBJ2-3; possibly TRBD2 for D (5 bases). There are 15 residues in the CDR3. Germline values: CDR1 SGDLS, CDR2 YYNGEE. Trimming took off 4 bases at V and 5 bases at J, with 17 bases between the two ends. The CDR3 coding sequence is TGTGCCAGCAGCCCAGTAGGCGGAGCGGAAGATACGCAGTATTTT. It encodes CASSPVGGAEDTQYF.

This clone appeared once. The CDR3 here is CASSPWDSLYEQYF. CDR3 coding DNA: TGTGCCAGCAGTCCCTGGGACAGCCTCTACGAGCAGTACTTC. The rearrangement links TRBV6-5 to TRBJ2-7, with TRBD1 matching over 7 bases. The V segment lost 5 bases and the J segment 3 bases; nucleotides outside the gene matches: 7. Per the germline V gene, CDR1 is MNHEY and CDR2 is SVGAGI. The CDR3 length is 14 residues.

The chain uses TRBV30 and TRBJ2-2, with TRBD1 matching 7 bases. Trimming cost V 8 bases and J 1 base; bases outside gene matches: 7. This CDR3 is 14 amino acids long. The germline V gene encodes CDR1 GTSNPN and CDR2 SVGIG (reference sequence). The CDR3 spells CAAGRTGNTGELFF. The CDR3 DNA reads as TGTGCCGCCGGCAGGACAGGGAACACCGGGGAGCTGTTTTTT.

The chain joins TRBV5-1 to TRBJ1-4, with D possibly TRBD1 on 5 matching bases. The V end was cut by 0 bases, the J end by 7 bases, with 13 bases between. The germline CDR1 and CDR2 sequences are SGHRS and YFSETQ. The CDR3 is 15 amino acids. The chain's CDR3 is CASSLVGEIGEKLFF. For the CDR3, the DNA is TGCGCCAGCAGCTTGGTGGGGGAGATAGGTGAAAAACTGTTTTTT.